This TCR beta chain comes out of a study of shared clonotypes between healthy human individuals. Germline V gene sequence: CDR1 SGDLS, CDR2 YYNGEE. Trimming took 0 bases from V and 5 from J; bases not matched to a gene: 7. CDR3 size: 16 residues. Genomic DNA from each subset was divided evenly over several immunoSEQ plates. Measured with immunoSEQ multiplex PCR; TCRdb has only the in-frame clones, and not every one. This table has a few million clones, over 85% appearing once. The study separated CD4+ cells into CD45RA+ naive and CD45RA-negative memory subsets. This TCR was sampled from a man aged 18 to 35 in good health. The rearrangement links TRBV9 to TRBJ2-2; TRBD2 matches 7 bases. The material sequenced was naive CD4+ T cells sorted from blood. Noted subset: CD45RA+ positively selected. Here the CDR3 DNA reads TGTGCCAGCAGCGTAGGAGGAGGGAGGGGAACCGGGGAGCTGTTTTTT. Translating it yields CASSVGGGRGTGELFF. Full variable domain (missing parts from reference TRBV9 and TRBJ2-2): DSGVTQTPKHLITATGQRVTLRCSPRSGDLSVYWYQQSLDQGLQFLIQYYNGEERAKGNILERFSAQQFPDLHSELNLSSLELGDSALYFCASSVGGGRGTGELFFGEGSRLTVL.